A selection of T cell receptor beta chains follows, all from one sample in a study of identical twins. TCRdb called the 5' RACE reads again in MiXCR, with one record for every CDR3 protein. The repertoire holds about 890,000 distinct CDR3 sequences, 9% to 15% seen once, with roughly 1.5% in the top ten. These same data were also listed under a study on yellow fever vaccine responses in identical twins.

The source material was PBMCs. Source of these receptors: a woman aged 18-35 years in good health. Each CDR3 is given with its conserved first and last residue. D genes are given only for firm matches. Clone sizes are given selectively: once, few, many, or a class where the clone is expanded.

D gene	V gene	J gene	clone size	CDR3 DNA	CDR3 protein
.	TRBV6-1	TRBJ2-5	.	TGTGCCAGCAGTGATTTGGCAGGGGTGGAGACCCAGTACTTC	CASSDLAGVETQYF
.	TRBV20-1	TRBJ1-5	.	TGCAGTGCCGGGGAGGGGAATCAGCCCCAGCATTTT	CSAGEGNQPQHF
TRBD2	TRBV7-8	TRBJ2-4	.	TGTGCCAGCAGCTTGGGACTAGCGTTAGGAGGTTGGAGGTACTTC	CASSLGLALGGWRYF
TRBD2	TRBV12-3/TRBV12-4	TRBJ2-3	many	TGTGCCAGCAGTTCTTCTAGCGGGAGCACAGATACGCAGTATTTT	CASSSSSGSTDTQYF
.	TRBV7-2	TRBJ1-2	.	TGTGCCAGCAGCGACAGACAGGCTGGCTACACCTTC	CASSDRQAGYTF
TRBD2	TRBV6-1	TRBJ2-3	few	TGTGCCAGCAGCTTCACGGCGGGGGGCCCGTATACGCAGTATTTT	CASSFTAGGPYTQYF
.	TRBV5-1	TRBJ2-1	few	TGCGCCAGCAGCCCCCCGGGGGCCCAAAAAGGTTTACTTGTCAATGAGCAGTTCTTC	CASSPPGAQKGLLVNEQFF
TRBD2	TRBV10-3	TRBJ2-1	few	TGTGCCATCAGGGTAGGCGGGAGGGCCTACAATGAGCAGTTCTTC	CAIRVGGRAYNEQFF
.	TRBV7-9	TRBJ2-2	.	TGTGCCAGCAGACTTAGGAGGGTATCAGGGCACACCGGGGAGCTGTTTTTT	CASRLRRVSGHTGELFF
.	TRBV7-2	TRBJ2-5	few	TGTGCCAGCAGCTTATATACGGGGGCCTTGGAGACCCAGTACTTC	CASSLYTGALETQYF